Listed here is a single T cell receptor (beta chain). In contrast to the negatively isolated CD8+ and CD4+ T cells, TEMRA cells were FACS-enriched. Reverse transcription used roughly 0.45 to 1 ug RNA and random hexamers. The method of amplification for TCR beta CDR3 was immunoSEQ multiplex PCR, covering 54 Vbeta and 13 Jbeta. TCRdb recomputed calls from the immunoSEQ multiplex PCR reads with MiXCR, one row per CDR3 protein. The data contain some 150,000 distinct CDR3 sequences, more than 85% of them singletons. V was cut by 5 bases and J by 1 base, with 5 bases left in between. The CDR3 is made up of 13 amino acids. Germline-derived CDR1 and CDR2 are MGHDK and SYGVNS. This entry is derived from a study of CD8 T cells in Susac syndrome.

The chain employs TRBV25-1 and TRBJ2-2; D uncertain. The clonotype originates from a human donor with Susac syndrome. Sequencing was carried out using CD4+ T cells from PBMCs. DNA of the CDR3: TGTGCCAGCAGTTGGGGGAACACCGGGGAGCTGTTTTTT. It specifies CASSWGNTGELFF.